What follows describes a single TCR beta chain. Authors' analysis steps: Researchers report that nucleated cell counts were estimated from reference gene primer amplification. The data were produced by immunoSEQ multiplex PCR, yet TCRdb's version contains in-frame clones alone and is incomplete. V, J and clone size reflect that table, while D and trimming were determined from the DNA. The sample lists tens of thousands of clones; roughly 80% were seen once. This sample was taken from a study of blood T cell repertoires in COVID-19. The overall study: Researchers got acute and convalescent COVID-19 samples from the United States, Italy and Spain. PBMCs, B-cell-depleted T cells, or T cells provided the cDNA or gDNA that made up the material.

Germline V gene data show CDR1 as MNHEY and CDR2 as SVGAGI. J gave up 8 bases and V 6 bases, and 6 bases lay outside the gene matches. This CDR3 region has 14 residues. The rearrangement uses TRBV6-5 and TRBJ1-4, with 10 bases lining up with TRBD1. What was sequenced was peripheral blood. This TCR was sampled from a man in his forties or fifties with acute or convalescent COVID-19. CDR3 amino acids: CASRRRDRGEKLFF. Written as DNA, the CDR3 is TGTGCCAGCAGGCGTCGGGACAGGGGAGAAAAACTGTTTTTT.